A single sample is the source of the 27 T cell receptor beta chains below, sequenced in a study of identical twins. MiXCR, applied by TCRdb to the 5' RACE reads, yields one record per CDR3 protein. The sample lists 690,000 or so distinct CDR3 sequences, over 8.5% occurring once. The sample also formed part of further work on yellow fever vaccine responses in identical twins.

Sequencing used PBMCs. The receptor set was obtained from a woman under 30 in good health.

This chain links TRBV27 with TRBJ2-1, with TRBD2 matching 14 bases. The J segment lost 6 bases and the V segment lost 5 bases, leaving 6 bases of the junction unmatched. From germline, CDR1 is MNHEY and CDR2 SMNVEV (reference sequence). The CDR3 is 16 residues long. The CDR3 sequence: CASSPRLAGGSNEQFF. The DNA for the CDR3 is TGTGCCAGCAGTCCAAGACTAGCGGGGGGGTCCAATGAGCAGTTCTTC.

There are a few counts of this clonotype. J is TRBJ2-3 and V is TRBV6-5; TRBD1 matches at 9 bases. The CDR3 covers 16 residues. Germline trimming cut 0 bases from V and 5 bases from J; bases unmatched to any gene: 6. Germline-derived CDR1 and CDR2 are MNHEY and SVGAGI. The CDR3 is CASSYSRGQGQDTQYF. CDR3 sequence (DNA): TGTGCCAGCAGTTACTCGAGGGGACAGGGTCAAGATACGCAGTATTTT.

The chain carries TRBV6-1 and TRBJ2-7; maybe TRBD2 (5 bases). CDR3 size: 15 residues. Trimming pared 6 bases from V and 1 base from J, leaving 16 bases between. The germline CDR1 and CDR2 sequences are MNHNS and SASEGT. CDR3 loop: CASRLGYLESYEQYF. CDR3 coding DNA: TGTGCCAGCAGACTAGGATATCTAGAATCCTACGAGCAGTACTTC.

This clonotype has at least ten counts. The chain couples TRBV24-1 to TRBJ2-1; TRBD1 is a possible D gene (5 bases). The germline CDR1 and CDR2 sequences are KGHDR and SFDVKD. This CDR3 comprises 12 residues. The CDR3 DNA reads TGTGTGGTACAGGACCGGATAGATGAGCAGTTCTTC. It encodes CVVQDRIDEQFF.

This clonotype showed up just a few times. The V call is TRBV20-1, the J call TRBJ2-2, with D unclear. The V gene's germline CDR1 is DFQATT and CDR2 SNEGSKA (reference sequence). The CDR3 is 13 amino acids. V was trimmed by 1 base and J by 6 bases, leaving 9 bases between them. The DNA of the CDR3 is TGCAGTGCTAGAGTAAAGGAGTCCGGGGAGCTGTTTTTT. Its protein is CSARVKESGELFF.

For this clonotype: A read error may account for a junction end that differs from germline. J is TRBJ2-3 and V is TRBV5-1; no clear D gene. Germline CDR1 and CDR2: SGHRS and YFSETQ. This CDR3 has 14 amino acids. CDR3 bases: TGCGCCAGCAGCTTCGGCCTTTCCACAGATACGAAGTATTTT. Amino acid sequence: CASSFGLSTDTKYF.

The V and J genes are TRBV15 and TRBJ2-6; D is possibly TRBD2 (5 bases). With 6 bases removed from V and 4 bases from J, the gap between germline ends came to 13 bases. This CDR3 is built from 15 residues. Per germline, CDR1 LNHNV and CDR2 YYDKDF (reference sequence). This chain's CDR3 is CATSAGRGGANVLTF. Written as DNA, the CDR3 is TGTGCCACCAGTGCTGGGAGAGGGGGGGCCAACGTCCTGACTTTC.

The CDR3 bases are TGCAGTGCTAGTGCCCCCAGCGGCAATGAGCAGTTCTTC. This gives the protein CSASAPSGNEQFF. The chain combines TRBV20-1 with TRBJ2-1; D perhaps matches TRBD2 (5 bases). Per germline, CDR1 DFQATT and CDR2 SNEGSKA (reference sequence). This CDR3 has 13 residues. Trimming removed 3 bases at V and 6 bases at J, with 12 bases between.

The CDR3 loop is CASSYQRRGAYEQYF. CDR3 sequence (DNA): TGTGCCAGCAGTTATCAACGTCGAGGTGCCTACGAGCAGTACTTC. The rearrangement joins TRBV5-4 to TRBJ2-7; no firm D call. With 5 bases removed from V and 2 bases from J, the gap between germline ends came to 17 bases. CDR1 is SGHNT, CDR2 YYREEE, per germline (reference sequence). This CDR3 region has 15 residues.

This chain connects TRBV20-1 to TRBJ2-3; D is uncertain. V was cut by 0 bases and J by 1 base, with 11 bases left in between. Germline lookup yields CDR1 DFQATT and CDR2 SNEGSKA (reference sequence). The CDR3 runs 15 residues. This CDR3 reads CSARDLDPGTDTQYF. The CDR3 region has the DNA TGCAGTGCTAGAGATCTGGATCCGGGCACAGATACGCAGTATTTT.

This clonotype has more than one count but fewer than ten. The rearrangement links TRBV5-1 to TRBJ2-3; the D is unclear. This CDR3 region has 15 residues. Germline CDR1 is SGHRS and CDR2 is YFSETQ. V shed 1 base and J shed 1 base, with 10 bases lying between them. CDR3 coding DNA: TGCGCCAGCAGCTTGATTGGAGTGGGCACAGATACGCAGTATTTT. Encoded protein: CASSLIGVGTDTQYF.

This clonotype came up a few times. The J gene is TRBJ1-5, the V gene TRBV6-6; D remains ambiguous. In germline, CDR1 is MNHNY, CDR2 SVGAGI (reference sequence). The CDR3 has 13 amino acids. V lost 5 bases and J 2 bases, leaving 7 bases between the germline ends. The CDR3 is CASSTPGNQPQHF. As DNA, the CDR3 is TGTGCCAGCAGTACGCCCGGCAATCAGCCCCAGCATTTT.

The table lists this clonotype with a few counts. The chain couples TRBV6-5 to TRBJ1-1; no reliable D call. Germline assignment: CDR1 MNHEY and CDR2 SVGAGI. V was clipped by 4 bases and J by 5 bases, with 11 bases between them. CDR3 length: 13 residues. The CDR3 nucleotides read TGTGCCAGCAGTTCAATCCATGGGACTGAAGCTTTCTTT. This encodes CASSSIHGTEAFF.

This clonotype was detected a few times. The CDR3 protein is CASSLQGFPQETQYF. The DNA for the CDR3 is TGTGCCAGCAGTTTACAGGGTTTTCCCCAAGAGACCCAGTACTTC. The chain carries TRBV12-3 or TRBV12-4 and TRBJ2-5; perhaps TRBD1 as D (5 bases). The CDR3 totals 15 residues. V lost 2 bases, J lost 1 base, and 11 bases lay in between.

This clonotype has ten or more counts. The rearrangement links TRBV12-3 or TRBV12-4 to TRBJ1-1; D call uncertain. Trimming shortened V by 4 bases and J by 1 base, and 10 bases separated the two germline ends. The CDR3 is 14 residues long. In nucleotides, the CDR3 is TGTGCCAGCAGTTGGTCCACCCGGAACACTGAAGCTTTCTTT. Residues: CASSWSTRNTEAFF.

About this clonotype: This may stem from a read error, because a much larger clone lies one nucleotide away. The rearrangement uses TRBV7-2 and TRBJ2-1; D is undetermined. V shed 4 bases and J shed 7 bases, with 8 bases lying between them. The length of the CDR3 is 12 residues. Germline values: CDR1 SGHTA, CDR2 FQGNSA. The CDR3 region is CASSSDWNEQFF. CDR3 bases: TGTGCCAGCAGCTCCGACTGGAATGAGCAGTTCTTC.

This clonotype was seen ten or more times. The CDR3 DNA follows: TGTGCCACCAGCAGAGATAGAAGGGAAAATCAGCCCCAGCATTTT. As protein: CATSRDRRENQPQHF. This sequence joins TRBV15 and TRBJ1-5; the D is unclear. CDR3 length equals 15 residues. Per the germline V gene, CDR1 is LNHNV and CDR2 is YYDKDF (reference sequence). V shed 0 bases and J shed 4 bases, with 10 bases lying between them.

This clonotype was counted at least ten times. This rearrangement joins TRBV7-8 to TRBJ2-3, with 10 bases aligning to TRBD1. Trimming removed 5 bases from V and 3 bases from J; junction bases left unmatched: 20. The germline V gene has CDR1 SGHVS and CDR2 FQNEAQ. The CDR3 is made up of 20 amino acids. CDR3 sequence reads: CASSGLYRTGGPYITDTQYF. In DNA, the CDR3 is TGTGCCAGCAGCGGGTTATATAGGACAGGGGGGCCTTATATTACAGATACGCAGTATTTT. Looking up the rest from reference TRBV7-8 and TRBJ2-3 gives the full variable domain: GAGVSQSPRYKVAKRGQDVALRCDPISGHVSLFWYQQALGQGPEFLTYFQNEAQLDKSGLPSDRFFAERPEGSVSTLKIQRTQQEDSAVYLCASSGLYRTGGPYITDTQYFGPGTRLTVL.

This clonotype has just a few counts. CDR3 residues: CSAPVGQETQYF. For the CDR3, the DNA is TGCAGTGCCCCAGTGGGGCAAGAGACCCAGTACTTC. The rearrangement uses TRBV20-1 and TRBJ2-5, with D hard to call. Between the trimmed V and J ends, which lost 6 bases and 2 bases, there was a span of 10 bases. CDR1 DFQATT and CDR2 SNEGSKA come from the germline V gene (reference sequence). The length of the CDR3 is 12 residues.

This chain connects TRBV7-2 to TRBJ2-3; TRBD2 matches 9 bases. The CDR3 has 15 residues. Per germline, CDR1 SGHTA and CDR2 FQGNSA. The J segment lost 7 bases and the V segment lost 0 bases, leaving 5 bases of the junction unmatched. CDR3 sequence (DNA): TGTGCCAGCAGCTTAGCGCGGGGGGGCCAATATACGCAGTATTTT. It codes for CASSLARGGQYTQYF.

J is TRBJ2-2 and V is TRBV27; 10 positions agree with TRBD1. The CDR3 has 15 amino acids. Germline CDR1 is MNHEY and CDR2 is SMNVEV (reference sequence). The junction had 6 bases not matched to a gene; V was cut back by 5 bases and J by 6 bases. The CDR3 coding sequence is TGTGCCAGCAGTACGAGACAGGGGGCTCCCGGGGAGCTGTTTTTT. Amino acid sequence: CASSTRQGAPGELFF.

The chain joins TRBV27 to TRBJ2-2; D might be TRBD1 (6 bases). CDR3 length: 14 amino acids. The V gene's germline CDR1 is MNHEY and CDR2 SMNVEV (reference sequence). The V gene lost 6 bases and the J gene lost 5 bases, with 13 bases spanning the gap. For the CDR3, the DNA is TGTGCCAGCAGAAAAACAGGGCAGACCGGGGAGCTGTTTTTT. Residues: CASRKTGQTGELFF.

This clonotype was seen repeatedly, ten times or more. The chain couples TRBV7-8 to TRBJ2-4; 7 bases match TRBD2. This CDR3 has 18 residues. Trimming took 1 base from V and 2 from J; bases not matched to a gene: 11. The germline CDR1 and CDR2 sequences are SGHVS and FQNEAQ. For the CDR3, the DNA is TGTGCCAGCAGCTTAGAGGCGACTAGCTACTTGCCCAAAAACATTCAGTACTTC. Translated, it gives CASSLEATSYLPKNIQYF.

The V gene is TRBV27, the J gene TRBJ2-7; TRBD1 matches at 9 bases. Germline values: CDR1 MNHEY, CDR2 SMNVEV (reference sequence). Trimming took 2 bases from V and 3 from J; bases not matched to a gene: 5. This CDR3 spans 15 amino acids. This chain's CDR3 is CASSLVGQGNYEQYF. CDR3 sequence (DNA): TGTGCCAGCAGTTTAGTTGGACAGGGGAACTACGAGCAGTACTTC.

CDR3 sequence reads: CASSLAIGVGDTQYF. In nucleotides, the CDR3 is TGTGCCAGCAGTTTAGCGATCGGGGTGGGAGATACGCAGTATTTT. The chain combines TRBV12-3 or TRBV12-4 with TRBJ2-3; tentatively, D is TRBD2 (5 bases). The CDR3 has 15 amino acids. Trimming took 0 bases from V and 5 from J, leaving 12 bases between them.

This clonotype was seen repeatedly, ten times or more. This chain uses TRBV14 with TRBJ2-3, with a tentative D call TRBD1 (5 bases). The germline CDR1 and CDR2 sequences are SGHDN and FVKESK. This CDR3 has 15 amino acids. V was pared by 9 bases and J by 6 bases, with 22 bases between. The chain's CDR3 is CASPTRGGPPDTQYF. CDR3 sequence (DNA): TGTGCCAGTCCCACAAGGGGCGGCCCGCCGGATACGCAGTATTTT.

The chain joins TRBV28 to TRBJ1-1; perhaps TRBD1 as D (5 bases). The V gene lost 3 bases and the J gene lost 1 base, with 15 bases spanning the gap. CDR1 is MDHEN and CDR2 is SYDVKM in the germline V gene. This CDR3 region has 16 residues. CDR3 DNA: TGTGCCAGCAGTTTTTCAGAGGGACTCTCGAACACTGAAGCTTTCTTT. The encoded protein is CASSFSEGLSNTEAFF.